This is a list of T cell receptor beta chains from one sample in a study of OX40 agonist ivuxolimab in advanced cancers. Sequencing was performed with immunoSEQ multiplex PCR; in TCRdb, only in-frame clones are kept and a portion is missing. Of more than 65,000 clones in the sample, around 84% are singletons; the top ten hold about a sixth. This specimen was CD4+ or CD8+ T cells sorted from blood, taken in a trial of the OX40 agonist ivuxolimab. The origin of the receptors is an adult with an advanced solid tumor such as melanoma, head and neck, liver or kidney cancer. Both conserved end residues are part of each CDR3. D genes are given only for firm matches. The size entry is marked missing in some rows and otherwise reads once, few, many or a size class.

cdr3_aa | cdr3_nt | v_call | d_call | j_call | clone_size
CASSFLTGTQYF | TGTGCCAGCAGCTTTCTGACCGGGACGCAGTATTTT | TRBV11-2 | - | TRBJ2-3 | -
CASSLIPKGPYNEQFF | TGTGCCAGCAGCTTAATCCCCAAAGGGCCTTACAATGAGCAGTTCTTC | TRBV11-2 | - | TRBJ2-1 | once
CASSVEGQAQETQYF | TGTGCCAGCAGCGTAGAGGGACAGGCCCAAGAGACCCAGTACTTC | TRBV9 | TRBD1 | TRBJ2-5 | -
CASSPQGTGVYEQYF | TGTGCCAGCTCACCACAAGGGACAGGGGTCTACGAGCAGTACTTC | TRBV18 | TRBD1 | TRBJ2-7 | once
CASSLRVDGELFF | TGTGCCAGCAGCTTGCGGGTTGACGGGGAGCTGTTTTTT | TRBV7-9 | - | TRBJ2-2 | -
CASSQNDGYNEQFF | TGTGCCAGCAGCCAAAACGACGGTTACAATGAGCAGTTCTTC | TRBV4-2 | - | TRBJ2-1 | -
CASSQEGQGITDTQYF | TGTGCCAGCAGTCAAGAAGGACAGGGTATAACAGATACGCAGTATTTT | TRBV28 | TRBD1 | TRBJ2-3 | -
CASSFSTGGEQFF | TGTGCCAGCAGTTTCTCCACCGGAGGTGAGCAGTTCTTC | TRBV28 | - | TRBJ2-1 | -
CASSQDRGGWNEQFF | TGCGCCAGCAGCCAAGACAGGGGAGGATGGAATGAGCAGTTCTTC | TRBV4-1 | - | TRBJ2-1 | -
CASGRVQPQHF | TGTGCCAGCGGGAGGGTTCAGCCCCAGCATTTT | TRBV6-5 | - | TRBJ1-5 | -
CASSSGTAGNTIYF | TGTGCCAGCAGCTCCGGGACAGCTGGAAACACCATATATTTT | TRBV7-2 | TRBD1 | TRBJ1-3 | few
CASSQDEAGGNEKLFF | TGCGCCAGCAGCCAAGATGAGGCAGGGGGTAATGAAAAACTGTTTTTT | TRBV4-1 | TRBD1 | TRBJ1-4 | -
CASSGGQTGWIAEAFF | TGTGCCAGCAGCGGGGGCCAGACAGGGTGGATCGCTGAAGCTTTCTTT | TRBV27 | TRBD1 | TRBJ1-1 | few
CASSPGQGEGGYTF | TGCGCCAGCAGCCCAGGACAGGGGGAAGGTGGCTACACCTTC | TRBV5-1 | TRBD1 | TRBJ1-2 | -
CASRLAAGELFF | TGTGCCTCGAGACTAGCGGCCGGGGAGCTGTTTTTT | TRBV10-3 | TRBD2 | TRBJ2-2 | -
CASSLRLGFGQHYGYTF | TGTGCCAGCAGTTTAAGGCTGGGATTTGGTCAGCACTATGGCTACACCTTC | TRBV28 | - | TRBJ1-2 | -
CASSPQKLTLAGASGANVLTF | TGTGCCAGCAGCCCGCAGAAACTAACACTAGCGGGGGCTTCTGGGGCCAACGTCCTGACTTTC | TRBV4-2 | TRBD2 | TRBJ2-6 | -
CASSLVLNQETQYF | TGCGCCAGCAGCTTGGTCCTCAACCAAGAGACCCAGTACTTC | TRBV5-1 | - | TRBJ2-5 | -
CASSSLGSNADTQYF | TGTGCCAGCAGCTCCCTCGGGAGCAACGCAGATACGCAGTATTTT | TRBV5-1 | - | TRBJ2-3 | -
CASSIAGTAYNEQFF | TGTGCCAGTAGTATAGCGGGAACAGCCTACAATGAGCAGTTCTTC | TRBV19 | - | TRBJ2-1 | -
CATSRGTNYEQYF | TGTGCCACCAGCAGAGGGACCAACTACGAGCAGTACTTC | TRBV15 | - | TRBJ2-7 | -
CASSLLDSRTNEKLFF | TGTGCCAGCAGTTTATTGGACAGTCGCACTAATGAAAAACTGTTTTTT | TRBV28 | - | TRBJ1-4 | -
CAIQPEGQGTIYEQYF | TGTGCCATCCAGCCCGAGGGACAGGGGACCATCTACGAGCAGTACTTC | TRBV2 | TRBD1 | TRBJ2-7 | -
CASATRDRVSYEQYF | TGTGCCAGCGCCACCCGAGACAGGGTATCCTACGAGCAGTACTTC | TRBV2 | TRBD1 | TRBJ2-7 | -
CASSIRPLSYNEQFF | TGTGCCAGTAGTATTCGCCCCCTCTCCTACAATGAGCAGTTCTTC | TRBV19 | - | TRBJ2-1 | -
CASSVGDYQETQYF | TGCGCCAGCAGCGTCGGGGACTACCAAGAGACCCAGTACTTC | TRBV5-1 | - | TRBJ2-5 | -
CASSGRITDTYEQYF | TGTGCCAGCAGTGGTAGGATAACCGATACCTACGAGCAGTACTTC | TRBV6-6 | - | TRBJ2-7 | -
CASSRGLAGTDTQYF | TGTGCCAGCAGTAGGGGACTAGCGGGGACAGATACGCAGTATTTT | TRBV27 | TRBD2 | TRBJ2-3 | -
CASSESGGNSPLHF | TGCGCCAGCAGTGAGTCTGGCGGCAATTCACCCCTCCACTTT | TRBV10-1 | - | TRBJ1-6 | -
CASSIGQGGYGYTF | TGCGCCAGCAGCATCGGACAGGGGGGCTATGGCTACACCTTC | TRBV5-1 | TRBD1 | TRBJ1-2 | -
CASSDLGYEQYF | TGTGCCAGCAGCGACCTAGGATACGAGCAGTACTTC | TRBV2 | - | TRBJ2-7 | once
CASSMALGSQYF | TGTGCCAGTAGCATGGCCCTGGGGAGCCAGTACTTC | TRBV19 | - | TRBJ2-5 | -
CATSRLGANTEAFF | TGTGCCACCAGCAGGTTAGGGGCGAACACTGAAGCTTTCTTT | TRBV15 | - | TRBJ1-1 | -
CASRSDATNEKLFF | TGCGCCAGCAGGTCAGATGCAACTAATGAAAAACTGTTTTTT | TRBV5-1 | - | TRBJ1-4 | -
CATGQGEAKNIQYF | TGTGCCACCGGACAGGGGGAAGCCAAAAACATTCAGTACTTC | TRBV10-3 | TRBD1 | TRBJ2-4 | -
CASKLGVNTEAFF | TGTGCCAGCAAGTTGGGGGTGAACACTGAAGCTTTCTTT | TRBV4-2 | - | TRBJ1-1 | -
CASSGGGGLGYTF | TGTGCCAGCAGTGGAGGAGGGGGCCTTGGCTACACCTTC | TRBV6-1 | TRBD1 | TRBJ1-2 | -
CSVDVAGDYEQYF | TGCAGCGTTGATGTAGCGGGAGACTACGAGCAGTACTTC | TRBV29-1 | TRBD2 | TRBJ2-7 | once
CASSLMAGGADTQYF | TGCGCCAGCAGCTTGATGGCAGGGGGCGCAGATACGCAGTATTTT | TRBV5-1 | TRBD1 | TRBJ2-3 | -
CASSIDSGGGYTF | TGTGCCAGTAGTATAGATTCCGGAGGAGGCTACACCTTC | TRBV19 | - | TRBJ1-2 | -
CASSLGLAGVSDTQYF | TGTGCCAGCAGTTTGGGACTAGCGGGAGTATCAGATACGCAGTATTTT | TRBV28 | TRBD2 | TRBJ2-3 | -
CASSESLQGGQYF | TGCGCCAGCAGTGAGTCGCTGCAGGGTGGGCAGTACTTC | TRBV10-1 | - | TRBJ2-7 | few
CASSIRGTGAPYYGYTF | TGTGCCAGTAGTATACGGGGGACAGGGGCTCCTTACTATGGCTACACCTTC | TRBV19 | TRBD1 | TRBJ1-2 | -
CASSLPPTGGNNEQFF | TGTGCCAGCTCTCTACCCCCAACGGGAGGGAACAATGAGCAGTTCTTC | TRBV18 | TRBD2 | TRBJ2-1 | -
CASSLEVAGTKNIQYF | TGCGCCAGCAGCTTGGAGGTAGCGGGGACCAAAAACATTCAGTACTTC | TRBV5-1 | TRBD2 | TRBJ2-4 | -
CASSIGRHYEQYF | TGTGCCAGCAGCATCGGACGGCACTACGAGCAGTACTTC | TRBV5-4 | - | TRBJ2-7 | -
CASSKGLAGGRFDGELFF | TGTGCCAGCAGCAAGGGACTAGCGGGAGGGCGTTTTGACGGGGAGCTGTTTTTT | TRBV9 | TRBD2 | TRBJ2-2 | -
CASRGGLGQETQYF | TGTGCCAGCAGAGGGGGTCTCGGACAAGAGACCCAGTACTTC | TRBV6-5 | - | TRBJ2-5 | -
CASSDAAGGPYEQYF | TGTGCCAGCAGTGATGCAGCGGGAGGGCCCTACGAGCAGTACTTC | TRBV6-1 | TRBD2 | TRBJ2-7 | -
CASSLAGLGTDTQYF | TGTGCCAGCAGCTTGGCGGGACTAGGCACAGATACGCAGTATTTT | TRBV7-2 | TRBD2 | TRBJ2-3 | -
CASSFRDEQFF | TGTGCCAGCAGCTTCAGGGATGAGCAGTTCTTC | TRBV11-3 | - | TRBJ2-1 | -
CASSLEGRGKETQYF | TGCGCCAGCAGCTTGGAGGGCAGGGGAAAAGAGACCCAGTACTTC | TRBV5-1 | - | TRBJ2-5 | -
CASSPPGTSRGNEQFF | TGTGCCAGCTCACCACCGGGGACTAGCCGGGGCAATGAGCAGTTCTTC | TRBV18 | TRBD2 | TRBJ2-1 | -